Presented here are 18 T cell receptor beta chains from one specimen sequenced in a study of T cells in Graves' hyperthyroidism and ophthalmopathy. Amplified TCR beta CDR3 regions came from RNA transcripts. HTBI primers were employed in a first-round RT-PCR of the TCR CDR3. TCRdb reprocessed the multiplex PCR reads via MiXCR and lists one record per CDR3 protein. Among around 500,000 distinct CDR3 sequences listed, about 16% were seen once. Sequencing was performed on blood. The origin of the receptors is a woman between 25 and 40 years old with Graves' ophthalmopathy.

This clonotype was picked up many times. This chain joins TRBV28 and TRBJ2-2, with D possibly matching TRBD2 (6 bases). This CDR3 has 16 residues. CDR1 MDHEN and CDR2 SYDVKM come from the germline V gene. V gave up 5 bases and J gave up 1 base, with 14 bases separating them. This chain's CDR3 is CASSLQLGGNTGELFF. CDR3 nucleotides: TGTGCCAGCAGTCTCCAGTTGGGGGGGAACACCGGGGAGCTGTTTTTT.

This clonotype showed up many times. The chain employs TRBV6-6 and TRBJ1-1; unclear D gene. V was cut by 2 bases and J by 5 bases, with 6 bases left in between. This CDR3 comprises 12 residues. The germline V gene encodes CDR1 MNHNY and CDR2 SVGAGI (reference sequence). CDR3 protein: CASSYPMTEAFF. Here the CDR3 DNA reads TGTGCCAGCAGTTACCCCATGACTGAAGCTTTCTTT.

In the case of this clonotype: Since a much larger clone is just one base distant, this may be a read error. CDR3: CASSYGGQGYEQYF. The DNA for the CDR3 is TGTGCCAGCAGTTACGGGGGACAGGGCTACGAGCAGTACTTC. The gene calls are TRBV12-3 or TRBV12-4 and TRBJ2-7; TRBD1 agrees at 9 bases. Losses at the gene ends were 4 bases for V and 3 bases for J; bases not matched to a gene: 4. The CDR3 covers 14 residues.

This clonotype came up many times. This sequence joins TRBV28 and TRBJ2-2; 7 nucleotides match TRBD1. In germline, CDR1 is MDHEN, CDR2 SYDVKM. The length of the CDR3 is 18 residues. Trimming at V came to 6 bases and at J to 5 bases, leaving 18 bases not matched to a gene. CDR3 sequence: CASSSTGSWGRGTGELFF. The CDR3 DNA is TGTGCCAGCAGCTCTACGGGTTCCTGGGGCAGGGGGACCGGGGAGCTGTTTTTT. Full variable domain (remainder filled in from reference TRBV28 and TRBJ2-2): DVKVTQSSRYLVKRTGEKVFLECVQDMDHENMFWYRQDPGLGLRLIYFSYDVKMKEKGDIPEGYSVSREKKERFSLILESASTNQTSMYLCASSSTGSWGRGTGELFFGEGSRLTVL.

V and J are TRBV2 and TRBJ2-1; 10 nucleotides match TRBD2. CDR3 length equals 14 residues. Looked up from germline, CDR1 is SNHLY and CDR2 is FYNNEI. The J segment lost 6 bases and the V segment lost 5 bases, leaving 4 bases of the junction unmatched. The CDR3 DNA reads as TGTGCCAGCAGTACAGGACTAGCGGCCAATGAGCAGTTCTTC. Protein: CASSTGLAANEQFF.

This clonotype was observed a single time. The chain links TRBV6-2 or TRBV6-3 to TRBJ1-3, with TRBD1 matching over 8 bases. The CDR3 extends over 15 amino acids. Germline CDR1 reads MNHEY; CDR2 reads SVGEGT. The V and J ends lost 6 bases and 1 base, in that order; junction bases with no gene match: 5. The CDR3 DNA is TGTGCCAGCAGCCTGGACAGGGCATCTGGAAACACCATATATTTT. Its translation is CASSLDRASGNTIYF.

This chain links TRBV28 with TRBJ1-1, with unresolved D. The CDR3 runs to 16 residues. CDR1 is MDHEN and CDR2 is SYDVKM in the germline V gene. V lost 5 bases, J lost 5 bases, and 21 bases lay in between. The CDR3 reads CASSPGYRQADTEAFF. As DNA, the CDR3 is TGTGCCAGCAGTCCTGGGTACCGTCAGGCGGATACTGAAGCTTTCTTT.

This clonotype was detected only a few times. The chain is built from TRBV3-1 and TRBJ1-4; no reliable D call. This CDR3 has 15 residues. The germline V gene encodes CDR1 LGHDT and CDR2 YNNKEL (reference sequence). Trimming removed 2 bases from V and 3 bases from J, with 10 bases in between. CDR3 protein: CASSQTLRANEKLFF. DNA for the CDR3: TGTGCCAGCAGCCAAACCCTGCGGGCTAATGAAAAACTGTTTTTT.

This clonotype was detected many times. The J gene is TRBJ2-1, the V gene TRBV28; 11 positions match TRBD2. V gave up 6 bases and J gave up 0 bases; unmatched junction bases: 16. Per germline, CDR1 MDHEN and CDR2 SYDVKM. The length of the CDR3 is 20 residues. CDR3 nucleotide sequence: TGTGCCAGCAGCCACACCAAAGGGACTAGCGGAAAGAGCTCCTACAATGAGCAGTTCTTC. Translation gives CASSHTKGTSGKSSYNEQFF.

V usage is TRBV7-8 and J usage is TRBJ1-5; TRBD1 matches 7 bases. The CDR3 loop spans 13 amino acids. Germline CDR1 SGHVS, CDR2 FQNEAQ. Trimming took 5 bases from V and 8 from J; bases not matched to a gene: 6. This chain's CDR3 is CASSPQGREPQHF. In nucleotides, the CDR3 is TGTGCCAGCAGCCCACAGGGGCGGGAGCCCCAGCATTTT.

In regard to this clonotype: Germline and junction disagree at one end, which may indicate a read error. This chain connects TRBV5-1 to TRBJ2-1; D perhaps matches TRBD2 (5 bases). The CDR3 consists of 13 residues. Germline V gene data show CDR1 as SGHRS and CDR2 as YFSETQ. CDR3 region: CASSTGPGDEQSF. The CDR3 coding sequence is TGTGCCAGCAGTACCGGGCCCGGGGATGAGCAGTCCTTC.

At least ten counts were recorded for this clonotype. The V and J genes are TRBV28 and TRBJ2-1; TRBD2 agrees at 11 bases. J was trimmed by 0 bases and V by 5 bases; bases with no gene match: 15. This CDR3 comprises 20 residues. Germline-derived CDR1 and CDR2 are MDHEN and SYDVKM. As DNA, the CDR3 is TGTGCCAGCAGTACAACCCGTCGTGGGCTAGCGGGGGGCTCCTACAATGAGCAGTTCTTC. Translated, it gives CASSTTRRGLAGGSYNEQFF.

The V call is TRBV19, the J call TRBJ2-7, with 7 bases fitting TRBD1. The V and J ends lost 4 bases and 1 base, in that order; junction bases with no gene match: 4. Germline loops: CDR1 LNHDA, CDR2 SQIVND (reference sequence). This CDR3 spans 14 amino acids. CDR3 in amino acids: CASSKGTDSYEQYF. CDR3 nucleotides: TGTGCCAGTAGTAAGGGGACAGATTCCTACGAGCAGTACTTC.

About this clonotype itself: A read error may produce the germline difference seen at one junction end. The chain joins TRBV5-1 to TRBJ2-2; the D is unclear. In germline, CDR1 is SGHRS, CDR2 YFSETQ. There are 14 residues in the CDR3. CDR3 coding DNA: TGTGCCAGCAGCCGAGCCACATACACCGGGGAGCTGTTTTTT. The encoded protein is CASSRATYTGELFF.

In DNA form, the CDR3 reads TGTGCCAGTAGTAGTGGCTACCGGGATACGCAGTATTTT. This sequence encodes CASSSGYRDTQYF. The chain has TRBV19 and TRBJ2-3; D is ambiguous. Germline CDR1 reads LNHDA; CDR2 reads SQIVND (reference sequence). There are 13 residues in the CDR3. Trimming pared 4 bases from V and 6 bases from J, leaving 11 bases between.

This clonotype was picked up many times. This chain links TRBV20-1 with TRBJ2-7; D possibly corresponds to TRBD1 (6 bases). CDR3 size: 13 residues. The germline V gene has CDR1 DFQATT and CDR2 SNEGSKA (reference sequence). Trimming removed 3 bases at V and 7 bases at J, with 16 bases between. The CDR3 DNA is TGCAGTGCTAGGTTAGGGGGTACGGGGGAGCAGTACTTC. This sequence encodes CSARLGGTGEQYF.

This clonotype was detected ten times or more. The chain has TRBV30 and TRBJ2-1; TRBD2 matches at 9 bases. This CDR3 has 14 residues. V was clipped by 2 bases and J by 12 bases; unmatched bases: 11. Germline V CDR1 and CDR2: GTSNPN, SVGIG (reference sequence). The CDR3 reads CAWSPRWASGMQFF. CDR3 bases: TGTGCCTGGAGTCCGCGATGGGCTAGCGGGATGCAGTTCTTC.

There are a few counts of this clonotype. V gene TRBV6-4 combines with J gene TRBJ2-7, with 8 bases fitting TRBD1. The length of the CDR3 is 14 residues. CDR1 and CDR2 from the germline V gene are MRHNA and SNTAGT. V lost 3 bases and J lost 2; bases outside the gene matches: 3. CDR3 nucleotides: TGTGCCAGCAGTGAGGGGACAGGTCCCTACGAGCAGTACTTC. As protein: CASSEGTGPYEQYF.